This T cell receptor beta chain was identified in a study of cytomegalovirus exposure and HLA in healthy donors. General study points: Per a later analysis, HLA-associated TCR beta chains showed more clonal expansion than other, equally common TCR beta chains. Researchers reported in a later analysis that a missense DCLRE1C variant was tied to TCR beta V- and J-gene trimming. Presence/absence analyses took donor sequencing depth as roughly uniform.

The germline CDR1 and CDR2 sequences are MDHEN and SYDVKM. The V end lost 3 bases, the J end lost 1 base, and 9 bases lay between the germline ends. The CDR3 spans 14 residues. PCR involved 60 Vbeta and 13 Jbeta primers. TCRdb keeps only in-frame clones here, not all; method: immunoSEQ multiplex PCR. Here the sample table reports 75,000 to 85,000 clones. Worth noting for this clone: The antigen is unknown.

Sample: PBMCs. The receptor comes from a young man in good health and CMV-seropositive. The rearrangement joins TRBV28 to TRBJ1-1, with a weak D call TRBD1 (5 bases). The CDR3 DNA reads TGTGCCAGCAGTTTCCCCGACAGGAACACTGAAGCTTTCTTT. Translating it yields CASSFPDRNTEAFF.